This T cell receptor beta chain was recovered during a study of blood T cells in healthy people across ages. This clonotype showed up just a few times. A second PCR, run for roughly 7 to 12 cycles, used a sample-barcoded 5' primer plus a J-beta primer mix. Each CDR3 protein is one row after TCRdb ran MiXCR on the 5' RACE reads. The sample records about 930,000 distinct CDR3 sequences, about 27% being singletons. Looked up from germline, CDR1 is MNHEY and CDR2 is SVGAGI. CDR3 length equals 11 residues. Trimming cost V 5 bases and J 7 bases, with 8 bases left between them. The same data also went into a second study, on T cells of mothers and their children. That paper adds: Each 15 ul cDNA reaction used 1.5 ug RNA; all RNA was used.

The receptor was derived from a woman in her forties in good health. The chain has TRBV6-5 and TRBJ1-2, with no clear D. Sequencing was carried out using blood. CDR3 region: CASSNSFGYTF. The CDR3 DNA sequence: TGTGCCAGCAGTAACAGCTTTGGCTACACCTTC.